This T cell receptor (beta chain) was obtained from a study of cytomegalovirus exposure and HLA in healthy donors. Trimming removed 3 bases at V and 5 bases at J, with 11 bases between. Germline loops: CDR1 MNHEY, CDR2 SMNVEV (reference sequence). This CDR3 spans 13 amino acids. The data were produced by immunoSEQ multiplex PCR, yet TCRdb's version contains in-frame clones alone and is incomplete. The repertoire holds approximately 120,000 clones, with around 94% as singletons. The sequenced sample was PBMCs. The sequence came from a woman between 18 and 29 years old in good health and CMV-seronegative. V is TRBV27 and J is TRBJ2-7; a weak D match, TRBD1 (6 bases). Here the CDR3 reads CASSFPGTHEQYF. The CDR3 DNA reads TGTGCCAGCAGTTTCCCAGGGACACACGAGCAGTACTTC.